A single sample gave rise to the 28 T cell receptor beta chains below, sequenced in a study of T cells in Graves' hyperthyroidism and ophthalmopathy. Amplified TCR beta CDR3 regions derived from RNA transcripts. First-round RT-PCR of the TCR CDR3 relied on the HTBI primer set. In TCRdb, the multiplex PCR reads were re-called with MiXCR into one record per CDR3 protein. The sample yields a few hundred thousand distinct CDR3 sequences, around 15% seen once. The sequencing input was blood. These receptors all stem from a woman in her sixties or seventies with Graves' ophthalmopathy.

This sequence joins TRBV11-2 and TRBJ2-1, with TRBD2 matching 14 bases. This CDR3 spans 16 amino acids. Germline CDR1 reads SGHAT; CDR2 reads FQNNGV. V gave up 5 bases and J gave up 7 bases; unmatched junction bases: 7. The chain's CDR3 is CASSPPGLAGENEQFF. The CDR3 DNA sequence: TGTGCCAGCAGCCCCCCGGGACTAGCGGGGGAGAATGAGCAGTTCTTC. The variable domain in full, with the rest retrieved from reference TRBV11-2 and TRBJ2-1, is EAGVAQSPRYKIIEKRQSVAFWCNPISGHATLYWYQQILGQGPKLLIQFQNNGVVDDSQLPKDRFSAERLKGVDSTLKIQPAKLEDSAVYLCASSPPGLAGENEQFFGPGTRLTVL.

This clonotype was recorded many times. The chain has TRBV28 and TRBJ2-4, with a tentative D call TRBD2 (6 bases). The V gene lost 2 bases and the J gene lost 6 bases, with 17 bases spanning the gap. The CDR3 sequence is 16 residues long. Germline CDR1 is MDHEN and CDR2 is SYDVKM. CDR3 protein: CASSLKSWGVGNIQYF. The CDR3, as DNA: TGTGCCAGCAGTTTAAAATCTTGGGGGGTCGGAAACATTCAGTACTTC.

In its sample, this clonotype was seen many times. CDR3 residues: CASSLARWGTTSGETQYF. Written as DNA, the CDR3 is TGTGCCAGCAGCTTAGCCCGTTGGGGAACTACCTCCGGAGAGACCCAGTACTTC. V gene TRBV11-3 combines with J gene TRBJ2-5; D remains unclear. CDR3 length: 18 amino acids. From germline, CDR1 is SGHNT and CDR2 YENEEA. The V and J ends lost 1 base and 4 bases respectively, with 22 bases between them.

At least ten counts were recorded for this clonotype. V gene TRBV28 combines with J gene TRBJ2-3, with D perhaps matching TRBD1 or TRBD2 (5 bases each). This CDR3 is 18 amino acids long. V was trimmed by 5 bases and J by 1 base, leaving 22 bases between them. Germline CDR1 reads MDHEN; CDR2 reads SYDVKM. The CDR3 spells CASSRPGPTFGGTDTQYF. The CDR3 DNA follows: TGTGCCAGCAGTCGACCGGGACCCACTTTCGGAGGCACAGATACGCAGTATTTT.

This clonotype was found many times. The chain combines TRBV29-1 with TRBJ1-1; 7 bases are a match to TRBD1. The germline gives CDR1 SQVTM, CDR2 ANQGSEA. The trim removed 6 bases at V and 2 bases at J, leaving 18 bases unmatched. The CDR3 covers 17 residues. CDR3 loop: CSVRIRDREKFNTEAFF. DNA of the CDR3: TGCAGCGTGAGAATCCGGGACAGAGAGAAATTTAACACTGAAGCTTTCTTT.

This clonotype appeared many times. CDR3 sequence: CASSESGGTSTDTQYF. CDR3 DNA: TGTGCCAGCAGCGAATCGGGGGGTACCAGCACAGATACGCAGTATTTT. The V gene is TRBV11-2, the J gene TRBJ2-3; 7 bases align to TRBD2. Germline values: CDR1 SGHAT, CDR2 FQNNGV. V was clipped by 5 bases and J by 0 bases; unmatched bases: 8. The CDR3 length is 16 residues.

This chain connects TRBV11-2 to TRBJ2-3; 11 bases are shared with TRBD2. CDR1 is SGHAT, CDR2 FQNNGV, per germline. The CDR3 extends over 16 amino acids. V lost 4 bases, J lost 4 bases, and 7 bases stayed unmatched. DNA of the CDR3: TGTGCCAGCAGCTCTATGACTAGCGGGGTTCCAGATACGCAGTATTTT. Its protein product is CASSSMTSGVPDTQYF.

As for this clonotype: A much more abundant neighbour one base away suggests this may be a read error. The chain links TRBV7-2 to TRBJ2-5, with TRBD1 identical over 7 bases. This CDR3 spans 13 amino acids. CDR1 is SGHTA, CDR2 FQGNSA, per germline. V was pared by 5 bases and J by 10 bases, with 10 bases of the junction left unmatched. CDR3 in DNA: TGTGCCAGCAGCGTCGACAGGGTCAGTAGCCAGTACTTC. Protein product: CASSVDRVSSQYF. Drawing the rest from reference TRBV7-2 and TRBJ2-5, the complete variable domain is GAGVSQSPSNKVTEKGKDVELRCDPISGHTALYWYRQSLGQGLEFLIYFQGNSAPDKSGLPSDRFSAERTGGSVSTLTIQRTQQEDSAVYLCASSVDRVSSQYFGPGTRLLVL.

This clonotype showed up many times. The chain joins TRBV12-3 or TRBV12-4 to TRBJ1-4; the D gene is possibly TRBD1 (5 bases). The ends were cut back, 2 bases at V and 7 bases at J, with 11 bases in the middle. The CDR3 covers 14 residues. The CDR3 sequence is CASSLRQGSEKLFF. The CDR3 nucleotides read TGTGCCAGCAGTTTAAGGCAGGGTAGTGAAAAACTGTTTTTT.

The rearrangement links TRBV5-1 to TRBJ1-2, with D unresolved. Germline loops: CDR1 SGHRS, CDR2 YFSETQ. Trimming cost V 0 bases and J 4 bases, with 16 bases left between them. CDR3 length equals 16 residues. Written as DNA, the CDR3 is TGCGCCAGCAGCTTGGACGCAACTAGGAGTTTCTATGGCTACACCTTC. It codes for CASSLDATRSFYGYTF.

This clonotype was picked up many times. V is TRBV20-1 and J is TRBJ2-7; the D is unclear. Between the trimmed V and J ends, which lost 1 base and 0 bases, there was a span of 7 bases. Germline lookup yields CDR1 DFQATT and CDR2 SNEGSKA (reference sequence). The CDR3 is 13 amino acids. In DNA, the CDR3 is TGCAGTGCTAGAGTGGCTAGCTCCTACGAGCAGTACTTC. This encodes CSARVASSYEQYF.

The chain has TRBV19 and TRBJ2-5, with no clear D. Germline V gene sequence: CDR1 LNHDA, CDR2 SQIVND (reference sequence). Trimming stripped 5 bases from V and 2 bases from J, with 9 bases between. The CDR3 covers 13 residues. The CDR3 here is CASSAGNQETQYF. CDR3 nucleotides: TGTGCCAGTAGTGCCGGCAATCAAGAGACCCAGTACTTC.

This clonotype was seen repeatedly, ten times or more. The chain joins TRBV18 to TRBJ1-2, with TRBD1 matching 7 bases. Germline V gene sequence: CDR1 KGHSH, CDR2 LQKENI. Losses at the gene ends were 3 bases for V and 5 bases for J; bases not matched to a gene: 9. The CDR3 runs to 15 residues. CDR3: CASSPGPGQHYGYTF. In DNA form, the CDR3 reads TGTGCCAGCTCACCCGGACCGGGACAGCATTATGGCTACACCTTC.

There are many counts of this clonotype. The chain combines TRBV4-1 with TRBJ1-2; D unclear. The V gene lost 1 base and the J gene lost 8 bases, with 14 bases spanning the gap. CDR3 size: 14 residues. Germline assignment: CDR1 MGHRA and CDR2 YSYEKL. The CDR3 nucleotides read TGCGCCAGCAGCCAAGTGGGGAGGAGGTCCGGCTACACCTTC. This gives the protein CASSQVGRRSGYTF.

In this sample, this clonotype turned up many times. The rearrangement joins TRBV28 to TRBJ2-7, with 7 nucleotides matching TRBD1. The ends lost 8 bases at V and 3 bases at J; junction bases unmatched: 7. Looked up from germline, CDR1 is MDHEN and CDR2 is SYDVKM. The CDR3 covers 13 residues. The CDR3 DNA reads TGTGCCAGCCAGCGGACAGGCGTCTACGAGCAGTACTTC. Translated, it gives CASQRTGVYEQYF. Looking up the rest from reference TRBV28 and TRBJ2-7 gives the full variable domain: DVKVTQSSRYLVKRTGEKVFLECVQDMDHENMFWYRQDPGLGLRLIYFSYDVKMKEKGDIPEGYSVSREKKERFSLILESASTNQTSMYLCASQRTGVYEQYFGPGTRLTVT.

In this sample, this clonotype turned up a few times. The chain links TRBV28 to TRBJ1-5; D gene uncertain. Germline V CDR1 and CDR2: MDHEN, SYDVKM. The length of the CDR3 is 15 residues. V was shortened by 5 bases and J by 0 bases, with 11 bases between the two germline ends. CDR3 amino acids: CASSPFTGSNQPQHF. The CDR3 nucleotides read TGTGCCAGCAGTCCCTTTACGGGTAGCAATCAGCCCCAGCATTTT. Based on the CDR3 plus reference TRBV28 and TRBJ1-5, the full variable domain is DVKVTQSSRYLVKRTGEKVFLECVQDMDHENMFWYRQDPGLGLRLIYFSYDVKMKEKGDIPEGYSVSREKKERFSLILESASTNQTSMYLCASSPFTGSNQPQHFGDGTRLSIL.

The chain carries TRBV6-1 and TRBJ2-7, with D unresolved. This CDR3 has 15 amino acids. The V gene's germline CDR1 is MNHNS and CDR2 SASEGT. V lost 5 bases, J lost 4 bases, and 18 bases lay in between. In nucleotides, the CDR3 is TGTGCCAGCAGTTATTACACGGCGAACCAGTACGAGCAGTACTTC. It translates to CASSYYTANQYEQYF.

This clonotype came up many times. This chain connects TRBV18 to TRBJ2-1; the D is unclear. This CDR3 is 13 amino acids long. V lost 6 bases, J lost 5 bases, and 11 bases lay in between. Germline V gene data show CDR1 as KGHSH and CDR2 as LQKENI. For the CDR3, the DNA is TGTGCCAGCTCTCAACAGATTGACAATGAGCAGTTCTTC. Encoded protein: CASSQQIDNEQFF.

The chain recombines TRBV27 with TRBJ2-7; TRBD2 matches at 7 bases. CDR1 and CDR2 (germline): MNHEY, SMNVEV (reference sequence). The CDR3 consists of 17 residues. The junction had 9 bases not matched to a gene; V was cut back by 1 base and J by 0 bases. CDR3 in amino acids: CASSLYSRLADSYEQYF. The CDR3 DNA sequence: TGTGCCAGCAGTTTATATTCTCGTCTAGCGGACTCCTACGAGCAGTACTTC.

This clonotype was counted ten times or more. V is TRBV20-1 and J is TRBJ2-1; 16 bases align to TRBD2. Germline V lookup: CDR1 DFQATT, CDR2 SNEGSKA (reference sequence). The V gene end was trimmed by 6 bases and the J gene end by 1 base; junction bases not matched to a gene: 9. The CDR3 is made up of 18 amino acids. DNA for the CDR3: TGCAGTGCCAGCGGGACTAGCGGGAGGGCCGGATCCTACAATGAGCAGTTCTTC. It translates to CSASGTSGRAGSYNEQFF.

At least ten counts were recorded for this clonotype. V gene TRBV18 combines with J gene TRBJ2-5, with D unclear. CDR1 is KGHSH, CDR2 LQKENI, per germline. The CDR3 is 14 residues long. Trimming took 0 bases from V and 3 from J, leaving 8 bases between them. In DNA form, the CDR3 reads TGTGCCAGCTCACCACCGGTCGGTAAAGAGACCCAGTACTTC. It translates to CASSPPVGKETQYF.

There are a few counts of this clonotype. CDR3 amino acids: CASRPELSTNEKLFF. CDR3 DNA sequence: TGTGCCAGCAGACCAGAGCTTTCAACTAATGAAAAACTGTTTTTT. The rearrangement uses TRBV2 and TRBJ1-4; D gene uncertain. V lost 6 bases and J lost 0, with 11 bases in between. The length of the CDR3 is 15 residues. The germline V gene has CDR1 SNHLY and CDR2 FYNNEI.

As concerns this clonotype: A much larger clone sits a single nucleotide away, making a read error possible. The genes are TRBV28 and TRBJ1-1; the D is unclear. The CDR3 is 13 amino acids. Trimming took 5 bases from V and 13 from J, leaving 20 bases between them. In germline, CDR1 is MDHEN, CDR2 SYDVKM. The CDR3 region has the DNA TGTGCCAGCAGTATCCCGGACTCTCCTAGAGTTTTCTTT. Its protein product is CASSIPDSPRVFF.

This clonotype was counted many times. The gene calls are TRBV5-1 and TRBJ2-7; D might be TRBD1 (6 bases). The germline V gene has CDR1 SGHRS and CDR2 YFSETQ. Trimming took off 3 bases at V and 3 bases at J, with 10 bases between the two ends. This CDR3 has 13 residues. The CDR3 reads CASSSGTLYEQYF. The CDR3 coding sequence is TGCGCCAGCAGCTCCGGGACACTCTACGAGCAGTACTTC. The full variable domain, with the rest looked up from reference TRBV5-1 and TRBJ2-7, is KAGVTQTPRYLIKTRGQQVTLSCSPISGHRSVSWYQQTPGQGLQFLFEYFSETQRNKGNFPGRFSGRQFSNSRSEMNVSTLELGDSALYLCASSSGTLYEQYFGPGTRLTVT.

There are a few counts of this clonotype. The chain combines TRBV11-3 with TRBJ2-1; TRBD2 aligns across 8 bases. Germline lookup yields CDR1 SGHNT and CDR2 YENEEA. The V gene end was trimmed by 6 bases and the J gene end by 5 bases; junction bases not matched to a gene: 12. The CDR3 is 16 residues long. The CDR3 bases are TGTGCCAGCAGTGATGGGGGGGGGACTAGGGACAATGAGCAGTTCTTC. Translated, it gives CASSDGGGTRDNEQFF.

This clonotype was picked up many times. The CDR3 DNA sequence: TGTGCCAGCAGCGGCAGTCGGGACATGCACAACATTCAGTACTTC. The encoded protein is CASSGSRDMHNIQYF. The J gene is TRBJ2-4, the V gene TRBV7-9; a weak D match, TRBD1 (6 bases). The CDR3 contains 15 residues. Deletions cut 5 bases from V and 7 bases from J, with 18 bases between. CDR1 and CDR2 from the germline V gene are SEHNR and FQNEAQ (reference sequence).

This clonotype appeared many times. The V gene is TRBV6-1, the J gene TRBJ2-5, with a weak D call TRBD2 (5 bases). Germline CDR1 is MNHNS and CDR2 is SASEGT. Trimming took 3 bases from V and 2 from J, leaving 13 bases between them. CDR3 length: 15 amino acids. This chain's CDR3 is CASSDHSGIQETQYF. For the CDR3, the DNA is TGTGCCAGCAGTGATCATTCGGGGATACAAGAGACCCAGTACTTC.

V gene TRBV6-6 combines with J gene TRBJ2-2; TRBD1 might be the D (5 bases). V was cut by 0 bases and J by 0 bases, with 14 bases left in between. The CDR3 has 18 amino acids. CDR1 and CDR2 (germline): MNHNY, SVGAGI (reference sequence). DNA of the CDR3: TGTGCCAGCAGTTACTCGATCTCAGGGCCATCGAACACCGGGGAGCTGTTTTTT. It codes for CASSYSISGPSNTGELFF.